The source of this TCR beta chain is a study of CD8 T cells in Susac syndrome (dated by TCRdb to between 2019 and 2020). Regarding the study in general: Repertoire sequencing was used to test whether CD8+ T cell activation and differentiation in Susac syndrome was antigen driven. The clonality of the CD8+ T cell repertoire was compared across some eleven healthy donors, around 14 Susac syndrome patients and about 16 multiple sclerosis patients. Broader findings and caveats from the paper: The number of individuals in the TCR sequencing and HLA analysis was acknowledged as relatively small.

RNA was extracted using the RNeasy kit, and roughly 0.5 to 1 microgram was reverse transcribed with random hexamers. The immunoSEQ multiplex PCR assay, covering 54 Vbeta and 13 Jbeta segments, was used to amplify TCR beta CDR3 regions. PCR amplification bias was corrected by using a synthetic template baseline for primer optimization and computational correction. From the authors' description of their analysis: Reads were assigned to V, D and J genes according to IMGT and analyzed in immunoSEQ Analyzer, with only productive sequences retained. Clonality was computed as one minus Shannon entropy normalized by log2 of the number of productive unique sequences. For each patient and control, public and private clones were evaluated among the 100 most prevalent clones. A clone was defined as Susac-specific if it was absent from the healthy and MS cohorts, from roughly 1,000 published viral clones and from other ImmuneACCESS disease sequences. TCRdb itself trimmed the public reads at Q25 with fastp, ran MiXCR and retained productive beta chains. Entries that share a CDR3 protein sequence are merged under the most common genes and DNA. What appears here as the V and J calls and clone size reflects TCRdb's work, not the paper's. The sample has some 120,000 distinct CDR3 sequences on record, about nine tenths of them singletons. Approximately 0.13% of the sample belongs to the ten largest clones.

The sample holds one count of this clonotype. Its antigen remains undetermined. No quality values exist for individual bases; no much larger clone is one base distant. One read alone makes for weak evidence. Peripheral blood CD8+ and CD4+ T cells from healthy donors, Susac syndrome patients and multiple sclerosis patients were profiled using high-throughput TCR beta sequencing. Healthy donors were included as age- and sex-matched controls. Bulk CD8+ and CD4+ T cells were purified by magnetic negative isolation, while CD8+ TEMRA cells were enriched using FACS. Blood was collected in EDTA tubes and processed within 24 hours, with PBMCs isolated through density gradient centrifugation. PBMCs intended for TCR sequencing were cryopreserved in liquid nitrogen and thawed later in a water bath at 37 degrees C. A purity of at least 90% was achieved for sorted or isolated CD4+, CD8+ and CD8+ TEMRA cells. Per the germline V gene (reference sequence), SGHNT is the CDR1 and YYREEE is the CDR2. The CDR3 goes from the cysteine to the phenylalanine over 18 residues. Only the CDR3 DNA is retained, 54 bases long and in frame from the first base. V is clipped by 0 bases and J by 4 bases, and the sequence between their germline boundaries is 22 bases long.

The clonotype was recovered from a human donor in good health. The sequence links TRBV5-4 to TRBJ2-5; too little of a D gene remains to name it. The sequenced sample consisted of CD8+ T cells from PBMCs. The DNA is as follows: TGTGCCAGCAGCTTGGCCTCGGCAGGTTTGATCGGATTAGAGACCCAGTACTTC. Its translation is CASSLASAGLIGLETQYF.